Below are 11 T cell receptor beta chains sequenced from a single sample in a study of shared clonotypes between healthy human individuals. The method was immunoSEQ multiplex PCR; TCRdb's version includes in-frame clones alone and lacks a portion of them. The sample lists more than 90,000 clones, around two thirds occurring once. Sequencing was performed on memory CD8+ T cells sorted from blood. Subset in this sample: CD45RO+ cells pooled with CCR7-negative TemRA cells. The receptors shown here come from a man younger than 45 in good health.

This clone was found a few times. The V call is TRBV5-6, the J call TRBJ2-7; D gene uncertain. CDR3 length equals 15 residues. In germline, CDR1 is SGHDT, CDR2 YYEEEE. Trimming left V 1 base short and J 1 base short, with 12 bases between. The CDR3, as DNA: TGTGCCAGCAGCTTGCGTAGATCCCCGTCCTACGAGCAGTACTTC. This sequence encodes CASSLRRSPSYEQYF.

The V gene is TRBV5-6, the J gene TRBJ2-1; TRBD2 agrees at 8 bases. In germline, CDR1 is SGHDT, CDR2 YYEEEE. J was trimmed by 15 bases and V by 4 bases; bases with no gene match: 12. The CDR3 has 13 amino acids. The CDR3 region is CASSRSGTRSGFF. Here the CDR3 DNA reads TGTGCCAGCAGCCGCTCGGGGACTAGATCGGGGTTCTTC.

This clone has just one count. The rearrangement joins TRBV7-8 to TRBJ1-2; D might be TRBD1 (6 bases). There are 15 residues in the CDR3. V was clipped by 2 bases and J by 5 bases, with 15 bases between them. Per germline, CDR1 SGHVS and CDR2 FQNEAQ. CDR3 region: CASSLIQGTGYGYTF. The CDR3 coding sequence is TGTGCCAGCAGCTTAATACAGGGAACCGGGTATGGCTACACCTTC.

This clone was observed a handful of times. V gene TRBV4-3 combines with J gene TRBJ2-3, with 14 bases fitting TRBD2. CDR3 length: 18 amino acids. Germline CDR1 LGHNA, CDR2 YSLEER. The V segment lost 4 bases and the J segment 0 bases; nucleotides outside the gene matches: 6. The CDR3 region is CASSPRLAGGPSTDTQYF. CDR3 coding DNA: TGCGCCAGCAGCCCTCGACTAGCGGGAGGGCCAAGCACAGATACGCAGTATTTT.

V is TRBV27 and J is TRBJ1-3; D not resolved. The CDR3 sequence is 16 residues long. Trimming took 1 base from V and 1 from J, leaving 11 bases between them. Germline V gives CDR1 MNHEY, CDR2 SMNVEV (reference sequence). As DNA, the CDR3 is TGTGCCAGCAGTTTATATGGGTCTGTATCTGGAAACACCATATATTTT. It translates to CASSLYGSVSGNTIYF.

The rearrangement links TRBV6-5 to TRBJ2-3; D unresolved. V lost 6 bases to trimming and J lost 0 bases, with 13 bases between them. The CDR3 has 15 residues. Per the germline V gene, CDR1 is MNHEY and CDR2 is SVGAGI. The CDR3 protein is CASSLGSTSTDTQYF. The CDR3 DNA sequence: TGTGCCAGCAGCTTGGGGTCCACTAGCACAGATACGCAGTATTTT.

The chain joins TRBV7-2 to TRBJ2-7; 7 bases align to TRBD2. The CDR3 is 18 residues long. Germline V gene data show CDR1 as SGHTA and CDR2 as FQGNSA. V gave up 2 bases and J gave up 4 bases; unmatched junction bases: 17. The CDR3 protein is CASSLTVGPSGLHYEQYF. The DNA of the CDR3 is TGTGCCAGCAGCTTAACTGTCGGGCCTAGCGGATTGCATTACGAGCAGTACTTC. Variable domain in full (rest from reference TRBV7-2 and TRBJ2-7): GAGVSQSPSNKVTEKGKDVELRCDPISGHTALYWYRQSLGQGLEFLIYFQGNSAPDKSGLPSDRFSAERTGGSVSTLTIQRTQQEDSAVYLCASSLTVGPSGLHYEQYFGPGTRLTVT.

This clone was observed a handful of times. The chain couples TRBV7-8 to TRBJ2-3; 12 bases are a match to TRBD2. The CDR3 has 16 amino acids. CDR1 and CDR2 from the germline V gene are SGHVS and FQNEAQ. V shed 5 bases and J 0 bases; nucleotides not matched to a gene: 3. The CDR3 nucleotides read TGTGCCAGCAGCCCTCTAGCGGGAGGGAGCACAGATACGCAGTATTTT. Translation: CASSPLAGGSTDTQYF.

This clone came up many times. The J gene is TRBJ1-5, the V gene TRBV7-9; D gene ambiguous. Trimming took off 2 bases at V and 3 bases at J, with 8 bases between the two ends. Germline lookup yields CDR1 SEHNR and CDR2 FQNEAQ (reference sequence). The CDR3 loop spans 14 amino acids. CDR3 sequence reads: CASSLPGLNQPQHF. For the CDR3, the DNA is TGTGCCAGCAGCTTACCGGGTCTCAATCAGCCCCAGCATTTT.

V and J are TRBV7-8 and TRBJ2-3; D is perhaps TRBD2 (5 bases). The CDR3 extends over 16 amino acids. The V end was cut by 5 bases, the J end by 0 bases, with 15 bases between. The germline V gene encodes CDR1 SGHVS and CDR2 FQNEAQ. As DNA, the CDR3 is TGTGCCAGCAGCCTCCACGAGGGCGGTAGCACAGATACGCAGTATTTT. Protein sequence: CASSLHEGGSTDTQYF.

A few counts support this clone. The chain recombines TRBV7-3 with TRBJ2-7; D assignment may be TRBD1 or TRBD2 (5 bases each). V was shortened by 5 bases and J by 0 bases, with 11 bases between the two germline ends. Germline CDR1 is SGHTA and CDR2 is FQGTGA. The CDR3 runs 14 residues. The CDR3 here is CASSQGPNSYEQYF. DNA of the CDR3: TGTGCCAGCAGCCAGGGACCAAACTCCTACGAGCAGTACTTC.